Shown below are 11 T cell receptor beta chains from a single sample sequenced in a study of cytomegalovirus exposure and HLA in healthy donors. PCR used 60 Vbeta primers and 13 Jbeta primers. The data were produced by immunoSEQ multiplex PCR, yet TCRdb's version contains in-frame clones alone and is incomplete. The sample gives tens of thousands of clones, about 60% of which show up once; under 8% is in the top ten. Sequenced: PBMCs. The receptors were gathered from a woman under 40 in good health and CMV-seronegative.

The chain joins TRBV5-4 to TRBJ2-2; D might be TRBD1 (6 bases). In germline, CDR1 is SGHNT, CDR2 YYREEE (reference sequence). This CDR3 has 15 amino acids. Between the trimmed V and J ends, which lost 5 bases and 6 bases, there was a span of 17 bases. In DNA, the CDR3 is TGTGCCAGCAGATCACAGGGAAGCCGTCCCGGGGAGCTGTTTTTT. Protein product: CASRSQGSRPGELFF.

The CDR3 coding sequence is TGTGCCAGCAGCGTGGGGACAGCATACTATGGCTACACCTTC. Protein product: CASSVGTAYYGYTF. This chain uses TRBV5-6 with TRBJ1-2; 7 positions match TRBD1. The ends lost 4 bases at V and 3 bases at J; junction bases unmatched: 6. Per the germline V gene, CDR1 is SGHDT and CDR2 is YYEEEE. This CDR3 region has 14 residues. Using reference TRBV5-6 and TRBJ1-2 for the parts outside the CDR3, the full variable domain is DAGVTQSPTHLIKTRGQQVTLRCSPKSGHDTVSWYQQALGQGPQFIFQYYEEEERQRGNFPDRFSGHQFPNYSSELNVNALLLGDSALYLCASSVGTAYYGYTFGSGTRLTVV.

The J gene is TRBJ1-4, the V gene TRBV5-1; TRBD1 is a possible D gene (5 bases). Germline assignment: CDR1 SGHRS and CDR2 YFSETQ. This CDR3 is built from 13 residues. V gave up 4 bases and J gave up 5 bases, with 9 bases separating them. CDR3 loop: CASSGGENEKLFF. The CDR3, as DNA: TGCGCCAGCAGCGGGGGGGAGAATGAAAAACTGTTTTTT.

The chain uses TRBV9 and TRBJ2-7, with D uncertain. The V end was cut by 2 bases, the J end by 2 bases, with 11 bases between. Germline CDR1 reads SGDLS; CDR2 reads YYNGEE. CDR3 size: 14 residues. The CDR3 DNA sequence: TGTGCCAGCAGCGTGAACCCCAGTCCCTACGAGCAGTACTTC. As protein: CASSVNPSPYEQYF.

The genes are TRBV5-6 and TRBJ1-6; 8 nucleotides align to TRBD1. Trimming took 4 bases from V and 0 from J; bases not matched to a gene: 6. The length of the CDR3 is 17 residues. CDR1 and CDR2 from the germline V gene are SGHDT and YYEEEE. CDR3 in DNA: TGTGCCAGCAGCCGTGACAGGGGCGGCTCCTATAATTCACCCCTCCACTTT. Its translation is CASSRDRGGSYNSPLHF.

The chain links TRBV5-1 to TRBJ1-2, with D maybe TRBD1 (6 bases). V was clipped by 4 bases and J by 4 bases, with 11 bases between them. The CDR3 has 13 amino acids. In germline, CDR1 is SGHRS, CDR2 YFSETQ. The CDR3 region has the DNA TGCGCCAGCAGCGATGGACAGCCCTATGGCTACACCTTC. This encodes CASSDGQPYGYTF.

This chain uses TRBV7-2 with TRBJ1-5; maybe TRBD1 (5 bases). Per the germline V gene, CDR1 is SGHTA and CDR2 is FQGNSA. Trimming left V 1 base short and J 5 bases short, with 12 bases between. This CDR3 is 15 amino acids long. CDR3 loop: CASSLGLRRDQPQHF. As DNA, the CDR3 is TGTGCCAGCAGCTTAGGTCTCCGCAGGGATCAGCCCCAGCATTTT.

This clone has more than one count but fewer than ten. This sequence joins TRBV2 and TRBJ1-4; unclear D gene. V lost 3 bases, J lost 5 bases, and 4 bases lay in between. The CDR3 covers 12 residues. Germline assignment: CDR1 SNHLY and CDR2 FYNNEI. The CDR3 nucleotides read TGTGCCAGCAGTGAGCTAAATGAAAAACTGTTTTTT. Its translation is CASSELNEKLFF.

This rearrangement joins TRBV30 to TRBJ2-7, with unresolved D. The CDR3 is 11 residues long. Trimming stripped 3 bases from V and 7 bases from J, with 10 bases between. Per the germline V gene, CDR1 is GTSNPN and CDR2 is SVGIG (reference sequence). CDR3 nucleotides: TGTGCCTGGAGAACCGAGCCGGAGCAGTACTTC. Translation: CAWRTEPEQYF.

This clone was counted only a few times. V gene TRBV28 combines with J gene TRBJ1-2; 10 bases match TRBD1. Unmatched junction bases numbered 20, after V lost 6 bases and J lost 1 base. The CDR3 sequence is 20 residues long. Germline CDR1 MDHEN, CDR2 SYDVKM. DNA for the CDR3: TGTGCCAGCAGAAGAGTTCGGGGACGGGACAGGGGCCCTGTTAACTATGGCTACACCTTC. Its protein is CASRRVRGRDRGPVNYGYTF.

The chain couples TRBV11-2 to TRBJ2-2; 8 positions agree with TRBD1. With V trimmed by 1 base and J by 5 bases, 6 bases remained unmatched. The CDR3 spans 16 residues. The germline gives CDR1 SGHAT, CDR2 FQNNGV. The CDR3 here is CASSLAQGARTGELFF. The CDR3 coding sequence is TGTGCCAGCAGCTTAGCCCAGGGGGCAAGGACCGGGGAGCTGTTTTTT.